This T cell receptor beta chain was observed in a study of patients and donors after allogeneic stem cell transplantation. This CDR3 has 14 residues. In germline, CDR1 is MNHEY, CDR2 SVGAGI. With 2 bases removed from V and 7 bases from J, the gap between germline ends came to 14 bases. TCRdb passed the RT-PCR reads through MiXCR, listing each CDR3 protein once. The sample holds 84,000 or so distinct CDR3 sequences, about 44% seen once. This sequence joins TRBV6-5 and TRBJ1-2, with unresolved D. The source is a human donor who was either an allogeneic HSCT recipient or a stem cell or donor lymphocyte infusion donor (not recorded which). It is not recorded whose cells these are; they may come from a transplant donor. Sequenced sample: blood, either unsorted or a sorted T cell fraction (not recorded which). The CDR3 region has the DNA TGTGCCAGCAGTTACCAGTCCGCCCCGGGTGGCTACACCTTC. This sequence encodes CASSYQSAPGGYTF.